The 26 T cell receptor beta chains listed next were all sequenced from one sample in a study of PD-L1 blockade in urothelial cancer (dated by TCRdb to between 2016 and 2019). Library generation was performed with the immunoSEQ multiplex PCR assay. As stored in TCRdb, this immuneACCESS dataset retains in-frame rearrangements with V and J assigned. A fraction of the clones does not appear; measured against another copy, unresolved V genes explain less than half of the discrepancy, and the remainder lacks a known reason. The sample includes about 95,000 clones, with around 90% observed a single time. Around 1.5% of the sample rests with the top ten. This specimen's time point label, per the study, means: pretreatment peripheral blood. Sequenced material: PBMCs, taken around atezolizumab (anti-PD-L1) treatment. Receptors originate from a man in his sixties with urothelial cancer.

This clone was counted a few times. The J gene is TRBJ2-1, the V gene TRBV6-5, with D maybe TRBD1 (6 bases). Germline V lookup: CDR1 MNHEY, CDR2 SVGAGI. V lost 0 bases and J lost 8, with 8 bases in between. The length of the CDR3 is 13 residues. The CDR3, as DNA: TGTGCCAGCAGTTACTCTACAGGGTATGAGCAGTTCTTC. Its translation is CASSYSTGYEQFF.

The chain combines TRBV5-4 with TRBJ2-1, with 13 positions matching TRBD2. The CDR3 contains 14 residues. The V gene end was trimmed by 1 base and the J gene end by 10 bases; junction bases not matched to a gene: 2. The germline V gene has CDR1 SGHNT and CDR2 YYREEE (reference sequence). The CDR3 sequence is CASSLTSGGGEQFF. CDR3 in DNA: TGTGCCAGCAGCTTGACTAGCGGGGGGGGAGAGCAGTTCTTC.

This clone has a handful of counts. This rearrangement joins TRBV7-3 to TRBJ1-2; 8 nucleotides line up with TRBD1. The CDR3 is made up of 13 amino acids. In germline, CDR1 is SGHTA, CDR2 FQGTGA. The V gene end was trimmed by 5 bases and the J gene end by 8 bases; junction bases not matched to a gene: 7. CDR3 residues: CASSIDRGGGYTF. As DNA, the CDR3 is TGTGCCAGCAGCATCGACAGGGGCGGCGGCTACACCTTC.

This chain's CDR3 is CASSLERGRRYGYTF. The CDR3, as DNA: TGTGCCAGCAGCTTAGAGCGGGGGCGCCGGTATGGCTACACCTTC. The chain has TRBV7-2 and TRBJ1-2; D is perhaps TRBD1 (6 bases). The ends were cut back, 1 base at V and 5 bases at J, with 14 bases in the middle. CDR3 length equals 15 residues. Germline V gives CDR1 SGHTA, CDR2 FQGNSA. Full variable domain (missing parts from reference TRBV7-2 and TRBJ1-2): GAGVSQSPSNKVTEKGKDVELRCDPISGHTALYWYRQSLGQGLEFLIYFQGNSAPDKSGLPSDRFSAERTGGSVSTLTIQRTQQEDSAVYLCASSLERGRRYGYTFGSGTRLTVV.

This clone was seen a few times. The chain links TRBV28 to TRBJ1-4; D ambiguous. The V end was cut by 9 bases, the J end by 5 bases, with 13 bases between. Germline CDR1 reads MDHEN; CDR2 reads SYDVKM. This CDR3 is 13 amino acids long. CDR3 protein: CASNRRLNEKLFF. In DNA, the CDR3 is TGTGCCAGTAACAGAAGGTTAAATGAAAAACTGTTTTTT.

The table lists this clone with a count of one. This chain uses TRBV10-1 with TRBJ2-2, with a weak D call TRBD2 (5 bases). Germline V gives CDR1 WNHNN, CDR2 SYGVQD (reference sequence). This CDR3 region has 16 residues. V was trimmed by 3 bases and J by 5 bases, leaving 16 bases between them. For the CDR3, the DNA is TGCGCCAGCAGTGATGAGCGCGGCCGAGGGACCGGGGAGCTGTTTTTT. Protein: CASSDERGRGTGELFF.

The V call is TRBV7-2, the J call TRBJ2-3; D might be TRBD1 (5 bases). Germline V gene lookup returns CDR1 SGHTA and CDR2 FQGNSA. CDR3 size: 14 residues. V was pared by 8 bases and J by 4 bases, with 16 bases between. In DNA form, the CDR3 reads TGTGCCAGCGGGGCCGGGTGGGGCGCAGATACGCAGTATTTT. This encodes CASGAGWGADTQYF. Variable domain in full (rest from reference TRBV7-2 and TRBJ2-3): GAGVSQSPSNKVTEKGKDVELRCDPISGHTALYWYRQSLGQGLEFLIYFQGNSAPDKSGLPSDRFSAERTGGSVSTLTIQRTQQEDSAVYLCASGAGWGADTQYFGPGTRLTVL.

This chain joins TRBV10-3 and TRBJ2-2; 7 bases fit TRBD2. The CDR3 totals 14 residues. CDR1 and CDR2 (germline): ENHRY, SYGVKD. With V trimmed by 4 bases and J by 8 bases, 7 bases remained unmatched. CDR3 bases: TGTGCCATCAGTGTGGGAGGGGTTGCGGGGGAGCTGTTTTTT. It translates to CAISVGGVAGELFF.

This chain links TRBV6-5 with TRBJ1-6; 7 bases fit TRBD1. J was trimmed by 5 bases and V by 10 bases; bases with no gene match: 11. CDR3 length equals 15 residues. The germline gives CDR1 MNHEY, CDR2 SVGAGI. CDR3 in DNA: TGTGCCACCGCCCCCCCGAGGGGGCATAATTCACCCCTCCACTTT. Translation: CATAPPRGHNSPLHF.

The chain joins TRBV29-1 to TRBJ2-7; TRBD2 matches 8 bases. The CDR3 runs 17 residues. The germline V gene has CDR1 SQVTM and CDR2 ANQGSEA. V trimming: 6 bases; J trimming: 3 bases; junction bases outside the gene matches: 19. For the CDR3, the DNA is TGCAGCGTCACAGGGTTGGGGCGGGAGGCCTACCTCTACGAGCAGTACTTC. Its translation: CSVTGLGREAYLYEQYF.

CDR3 bases: TGTGCCAGCAGTGAGGGGACAGGGGTAGAGACCCAGTACTTC. It translates to CASSEGTGVETQYF. V usage is TRBV6-1 and J usage is TRBJ2-5, with 10 nucleotides matching TRBD1. Germline V gene data show CDR1 as MNHNS and CDR2 as SASEGT. The CDR3 has 14 residues. Unmatched junction bases numbered 2, after V lost 3 bases and J lost 4 bases.

CDR3 in DNA: TGTGCCAGCAGTGAAACAGGGTGGAACTATGGCTACACCTTC. As protein: CASSETGWNYGYTF. V gene TRBV6-1 combines with J gene TRBJ1-2; TRBD1 might be the D (6 bases). The V gene lost 2 bases and the J gene lost 2 bases, with 9 bases spanning the gap. The germline gives CDR1 MNHNS, CDR2 SASEGT. This CDR3 is 14 amino acids long.

This sequence joins TRBV2 and TRBJ2-7; 8 bases map to TRBD1. Germline trimming cut 6 bases from V and 2 bases from J; bases unmatched to any gene: 3. Germline CDR1 reads SNHLY; CDR2 reads FYNNEI. This CDR3 is built from 13 residues. In DNA, the CDR3 is TGTGCCAGCAGGGACAGGGCGGCCTACGAGCAGTACTTC. Residues: CASRDRAAYEQYF.

The gene calls are TRBV5-4 and TRBJ2-2; 9 positions match TRBD1. V lost 3 bases and J lost 4; bases outside the gene matches: 7. The CDR3 totals 16 residues. Germline V gene lookup returns CDR1 SGHNT and CDR2 YYREEE (reference sequence). The CDR3 loop reads CASSSQQGASTGELFF. In DNA form, the CDR3 reads TGTGCCAGCAGCTCCCAACAGGGGGCCAGCACCGGGGAGCTGTTTTTT.

This clone was found once. The V gene is TRBV6-5, the J gene TRBJ1-3; weak D call: TRBD1 (6 bases). CDR1 is MNHEY, CDR2 SVGAGI, per germline. This CDR3 has 14 amino acids. Trimming cost V 6 bases and J 1 base, with 10 bases left between them. CDR3 nucleotide sequence: TGTGCCAGCAGCAACAGGGTGTCTGGAAACACCATATATTTT. Translating it yields CASSNRVSGNTIYF.

The chain links TRBV6-1 to TRBJ1-1; D gene ambiguous. This CDR3 has 14 amino acids. Germline V lookup: CDR1 MNHNS, CDR2 SASEGT. Trimming stripped 1 base from V and 1 base from J, with 7 bases between. The CDR3 nucleotides are TGTGCCAGCAGTGAAGTCAGATCGAACACTGAAGCTTTCTTT. Protein sequence: CASSEVRSNTEAFF.

The rearrangement links TRBV21-1 to TRBJ2-3; the table's D call, TRBD2, was not checked against the DNA. TRBV21-1 is marked as a pseudogene. CDR3 length: 17 amino acids. CDR3 nucleotide sequence: TGTGCCAGCAGCATGAGCCCGGGACTAGCGGGGACAGATACGCAGTATTTT. It translates to CASSMSPGLAGTDTQYF.

This clone was seen a few times. V gene TRBV28 combines with J gene TRBJ2-7, with 9 nucleotides matching TRBD2. CDR1 is MDHEN, CDR2 SYDVKM, per germline. With V trimmed by 4 bases and J by 2 bases, 18 bases remained unmatched. The CDR3 runs 19 residues. The CDR3 region has the DNA TGTGCCAGCAGTTCCCCCCTTCTCCTTAGCGGGAGCACTCCCTACGAGCAGTACTTC. It yields the protein CASSSPLLLSGSTPYEQYF.

The gene calls are TRBV30 and TRBJ2-1, with D possibly TRBD1 on 6 matching bases. Germline CDR1 GTSNPN, CDR2 SVGIG (reference sequence). CDR3 length: 13 amino acids. V gave up 4 bases and J gave up 6 bases, with 13 bases separating them. CDR3 sequence reads: CAWNRADGNEQFF. CDR3 nucleotide sequence: TGTGCCTGGAACAGGGCGGATGGCAATGAGCAGTTCTTC.

This sequence joins TRBV5-5 and TRBJ2-2; 9 bases fit TRBD2. V lost 4 bases, J lost 0 bases, and 1 base stayed unmatched. The CDR3 is 15 residues long. Germline lookup yields CDR1 SGHKS and CDR2 YYEKEE (reference sequence). The CDR3 DNA reads TGTGCCAGCAGCCCTAGCGGGACGAACACCGGGGAGCTGTTTTTT. It specifies CASSPSGTNTGELFF.

CDR3 nucleotides: TGTGCCAGCAGACGGACAGGGGGCGTCTCACCCCTCCACTTT. Its protein product is CASRRTGGVSPLHF. The chain recombines TRBV11-1 with TRBJ1-6, with 11 bases that match TRBD1. CDR3 size: 14 residues. Per the germline V gene, CDR1 is SGHAT and CDR2 is FQDESV (reference sequence). Trimming cost V 6 bases and J 10 bases; bases outside gene matches: 5. The complete variable domain, with remaining parts taken from reference TRBV11-1 and TRBJ1-6, reads EAEVAQSPRYKITEKSQAVAFWCDPISGHATLYWYRQILGQGPELLVQFQDESVVDDSQLPKDRFSAERLKGVDSTLKIQPAELGDSAMYLCASRRTGGVSPLHFGNGTRLTVT.

This rearrangement joins TRBV19 to TRBJ1-4, with 9 bases that match TRBD1. The length of the CDR3 is 14 residues. V lost 3 bases and J lost 5; bases outside the gene matches: 1. Germline-derived CDR1 and CDR2 are LNHDA and SQIVND (reference sequence). CDR3 residues: CASSIGTGNEKLFF. The CDR3 DNA reads TGTGCCAGTAGTATCGGGACAGGGAATGAAAAACTGTTTTTT.

This clone was observed once. V is TRBV7-6 and J is TRBJ2-2, with D maybe TRBD2 (5 bases). Trimming took off 1 base at V and 7 bases at J, with 10 bases between the two ends. The germline V gene encodes CDR1 SGHVS and CDR2 FNYEAQ. This CDR3 contains 14 residues. The CDR3 bases are TGTGCCAGCAGCTTAGTGCGGGTTAACGGGGAGCTGTTTTTT. Translated, it gives CASSLVRVNGELFF.

In regard to this clone: Other DNA sequences in the sample encode the same CDR3. The gene calls are TRBV9 and TRBJ2-7; 8 positions agree with TRBD1. The CDR3 is made up of 14 amino acids. CDR1 SGDLS and CDR2 YYNGEE come from the germline V gene. With V trimmed by 2 bases and J by 2 bases, 3 bases remained unmatched. The DNA for the CDR3 is TGTGCCAGCAGCGTCGACAGGGGTCCCTACGAGCAGTACTTC. Amino acid sequence: CASSVDRGPYEQYF.

This chain connects TRBV7-9 to TRBJ2-1; tentatively, D is TRBD1 (6 bases). The V gene lost 5 bases and the J gene lost 7 bases, with 12 bases spanning the gap. Germline lookup yields CDR1 SEHNR and CDR2 FQNEAQ (reference sequence). The CDR3 runs 13 residues. The CDR3 sequence is CASSARRGNEQFF. The CDR3 DNA sequence: TGTGCCAGCAGCGCAAGAAGGGGGAATGAGCAGTTCTTC.

The chain employs TRBV5-1 and TRBJ2-2; 9 bases fit TRBD2. This CDR3 is built from 16 residues. Germline V gene lookup returns CDR1 SGHRS and CDR2 YFSETQ. V dropped 4 bases and J dropped 1; count of bases not matched to a gene: 5. The CDR3 sequence: CASSPVAGVNTGELFF. CDR3 sequence (DNA): TGCGCCAGCAGCCCAGTAGCGGGAGTGAACACCGGGGAGCTGTTTTTT. The full variable domain, rest sourced from reference TRBV5-1 and TRBJ2-2, is KAGVTQTPRYLIKTRGQQVTLSCSPISGHRSVSWYQQTPGQGLQFLFEYFSETQRNKGNFPGRFSGRQFSNSRSEMNVSTLELGDSALYLCASSPVAGVNTGELFFGEGSRLTVL.